These 30 T cell receptor beta chains were sequenced from one sample in a study of beta chain features in type 1 diabetes. Since all of the isolated RNA was reverse transcribed, expressed TCRB transcripts were what got sequenced. The protocol was immunoSEQ multiplex PCR, while the TCRdb copy is restricted to in-frame clones and leaves out a portion. The sample has hundreds of thousands of clones, approximately 30% seen once. Source material: naive CD4+ T cells from blood. Receptor source: a man younger than 35 in good health.

The genes are TRBV9 and TRBJ1-1; 9 nucleotides align to TRBD1. V shed 3 bases and J 4 bases; nucleotides not matched to a gene: 7. Germline V lookup: CDR1 SGDLS, CDR2 YYNGEE. The CDR3 is made up of 15 amino acids. The DNA for the CDR3 is TGTGCCAGCAGCGGAGTGACAGGGGGTGTCACTGAAGCTTTCTTT. Encoded protein: CASSGVTGGVTEAFF.

This chain uses TRBV7-2 with TRBJ2-3; perhaps TRBD2 as D (6 bases). The V end was cut by 8 bases, the J end by 6 bases, with 6 bases between. Germline loops: CDR1 SGHTA, CDR2 FQGNSA. This CDR3 spans 10 amino acids. CDR3: CASRGDTQYF. In DNA form, the CDR3 reads TGTGCCAGCCGGGGGGATACGCAGTATTTT.

This clone has a handful of counts. The chain combines TRBV30 with TRBJ1-1; D ambiguous. This CDR3 comprises 12 residues. V gave up 5 bases and J gave up 8 bases, with 15 bases separating them. Germline V CDR1 and CDR2: GTSNPN, SVGIG (reference sequence). The CDR3 protein is CAWDSPPGEAFF. The CDR3 DNA reads as TGTGCCTGGGACTCCCCGCCCGGGGAAGCTTTCTTT.

This clone was found a few times. The chain employs TRBV9 and TRBJ2-2, with 9 nucleotides matching TRBD2. The CDR3 is 16 residues long. The germline V gene has CDR1 SGDLS and CDR2 YYNGEE. Trimming at V came to 5 bases and at J to 6 bases, leaving 11 bases not matched to a gene. The CDR3 protein is CASRPAGGLGPGELFF. The CDR3 nucleotides are TGTGCCAGCAGGCCAGCGGGAGGCCTGGGTCCCGGGGAGCTGTTTTTT.

This clone has a handful of counts. V usage is TRBV7-9 and J usage is TRBJ1-1; weak D call: TRBD1 (6 bases). The CDR3 runs 14 residues. V lost 3 bases and J 1 base, leaving 9 bases between the germline ends. Germline V gene sequence: CDR1 SEHNR, CDR2 FQNEAQ (reference sequence). The CDR3 sequence is CASSFRGQNTEAFF. CDR3 coding DNA: TGTGCCAGCAGCTTCAGGGGCCAGAACACTGAAGCTTTCTTT.

The chain has TRBV5-4 and TRBJ2-3; 8 positions match TRBD2. The CDR3 runs 15 residues. The trim removed 4 bases at V and 2 bases at J, leaving 6 bases unmatched. The germline CDR1 and CDR2 sequences are SGHNT and YYREEE (reference sequence). The CDR3 DNA reads TGTGCCAGCAGCCGTCGGCGGGAGGCCACAGATACGCAGTATTTT. Protein: CASSRRREATDTQYF.

The rearrangement uses TRBV11-2 and TRBJ2-1, with TRBD2 matching 13 bases. The germline V gene has CDR1 SGHAT and CDR2 FQNNGV. V shed 5 bases and J 3 bases; nucleotides not matched to a gene: 4. This CDR3 is built from 16 residues. Here the CDR3 DNA reads TGTGCCAGCAGCCCGGGGACTAGCGGGGTCTACAATGAGCAGTTCTTC. This encodes CASSPGTSGVYNEQFF.

This clone was counted only a few times. This sequence joins TRBV29-1 and TRBJ2-6; D perhaps matches TRBD1 (6 bases). This CDR3 contains 17 residues. Germline CDR1 SQVTM, CDR2 ANQGSEA. The V end lost 7 bases, the J end lost 1 base, and 20 bases lay between the germline ends. The CDR3 bases are TGCAGCGCGGACATTTCCGACAGGCGGTCTGGGGCCAACGTCCTGACTTTC. Translating gives CSADISDRRSGANVLTF.

The chain carries TRBV5-1 and TRBJ2-3; 12 bases match TRBD2. Germline lookup yields CDR1 SGHRS and CDR2 YFSETQ. J gave up 4 bases and V 0 bases, and 9 bases lay outside the gene matches. This CDR3 spans 18 amino acids. The CDR3 coding sequence is TGCGCCAGCAGCTTGGCCAGGCTAGCGGGAGGGCTTCCAGATACGCAGTATTTT. Translation gives CASSLARLAGGLPDTQYF.

The chain employs TRBV30 and TRBJ1-1; 8 bases align to TRBD1. CDR1 and CDR2 (germline): GTSNPN, SVGIG (reference sequence). The CDR3 consists of 13 residues. CDR3 nucleotides: TGTGCTCACATGCCAGGGGGCTTCTCTGGAGCTTTCTTT. Translating gives CAHMPGGFSGAFF.

The gene calls are TRBV30 and TRBJ2-5; D not certain. The CDR3 extends over 14 amino acids. Germline CDR1 is GTSNPN and CDR2 is SVGIG (reference sequence). The germline V and J ends were trimmed by 0 bases and 2 bases, with 10 bases remaining between them. The CDR3 sequence is CAWSVRLRQETQYF. The CDR3 coding sequence is TGTGCCTGGAGTGTACGGTTGCGGCAAGAGACCCAGTACTTC.

The rearrangement uses TRBV25-1 and TRBJ2-5; D is undetermined. This CDR3 has 13 residues. Germline V CDR1 and CDR2: MGHDK, SYGVNS. V lost 2 bases, J lost 5 bases, and 9 bases lay in between. CDR3 sequence (DNA): TGTGCCAGCAGTGAAGCTAGTCGGGAGACCCAGTACTTC. This encodes CASSEASRETQYF.

This clone was seen a single time. This CDR3 is also generated by other DNA sequences in the sample. This chain joins TRBV5-4 and TRBJ2-1; D unclear. V gave up 5 bases and J gave up 0 bases, with 9 bases separating them. The CDR3 consists of 14 residues. Germline V lookup: CDR1 SGHNT, CDR2 YYREEE (reference sequence). The CDR3 bases are TGTGCCAGCAGTGGTGGAAGCTCCTACAATGAGCAGTTCTTC. Encoded protein: CASSGGSSYNEQFF.

J is TRBJ2-7 and V is TRBV30; 9 nucleotides agree with TRBD1. Germline V lookup: CDR1 GTSNPN, CDR2 SVGIG (reference sequence). Trimming removed 2 bases from V and 12 bases from J; junction bases left unmatched: 5. This CDR3 spans 11 amino acids. CDR3 amino acids: CAWSPGQGWYF. As DNA, the CDR3 is TGTGCCTGGAGTCCGGGACAGGGCTGGTACTTC.

There are a few counts of this clone. The rearrangement links TRBV18 to TRBJ2-3; TRBD1 matches 9 bases. The CDR3 extends over 16 amino acids. The V and J ends lost 0 bases and 3 bases, in that order; junction bases with no gene match: 4. CDR1 and CDR2 (germline): KGHSH, LQKENI. The CDR3 loop is CASSPPAQGATDTQYF. CDR3 DNA sequence: TGTGCCAGCTCACCACCGGCACAGGGGGCAACAGATACGCAGTATTTT. The full variable domain, completed using reference TRBV18 and TRBJ2-3, is NAGVMQNPRHLVRRRGQEARLRCSPMKGHSHVYWYRQLPEEGLKFMVYLQKENIIDESGMPKERFSAEFPKEGPSILRIQQVVRGDSAAYFCASSPPAQGATDTQYFGPGTRLTVL.

The chain carries TRBV7-9 and TRBJ2-7, with 7 nucleotides matching TRBD2. Germline-derived CDR1 and CDR2 are SEHNR and FQNEAQ (reference sequence). The CDR3 is 13 amino acids. Trimming took 8 bases from V and 0 from J; bases not matched to a gene: 4. CDR3 sequence: CASAGGSSYEQYF. CDR3 coding DNA: TGTGCCAGCGCGGGCGGGAGCTCCTACGAGCAGTACTTC.

Here the CDR3 reads CASSRAGGDTQYF. In nucleotides, the CDR3 is TGCGCCAGCAGTCGAGCGGGAGGAGATACGCAGTATTTT. The gene calls are TRBV23-1 and TRBJ2-3, with 9 bases aligning to TRBD2. TRBV23-1 is labeled an ORF, and its function is uncertain. The CDR3 runs 13 residues. V lost 4 bases, J lost 5 bases, and 1 base stayed unmatched.

This chain connects TRBV4-3 to TRBJ2-1; 8 nucleotides agree with TRBD2. The V and J ends lost 0 bases and 6 bases, in that order; junction bases with no gene match: 10. In germline, CDR1 is LGHNA, CDR2 YSLEER. The CDR3 spans 17 residues. The CDR3 sequence is CASSQDPAGARGNEQFF. CDR3 DNA: TGCGCCAGCAGCCAAGACCCAGCGGGAGCGCGGGGCAATGAGCAGTTCTTC.

V usage is TRBV7-2 and J usage is TRBJ2-5, with 11 bases lining up with TRBD2. CDR3 length: 16 residues. V gave up 5 bases and J gave up 1 base; unmatched junction bases: 6. Germline V gene data show CDR1 as SGHTA and CDR2 as FQGNSA. DNA for the CDR3: TGTGCCAGCAGCCCTCAAGGGACTAGCGGCCAAGAGACCCAGTACTTC. Translated: CASSPQGTSGQETQYF. Filled out from reference TRBV7-2 and TRBJ2-5, the complete variable domain reads GAGVSQSPSNKVTEKGKDVELRCDPISGHTALYWYRQSLGQGLEFLIYFQGNSAPDKSGLPSDRFSAERTGGSVSTLTIQRTQQEDSAVYLCASSPQGTSGQETQYFGPGTRLLVL.

This clone was seen a few times. The sample carries other DNA sequences with the same CDR3. CDR3 sequence reads: CAWSPASGRADTQYF. The CDR3 DNA reads as TGTGCCTGGTCCCCCGCGAGCGGGAGAGCAGATACGCAGTATTTT. The chain links TRBV30 to TRBJ2-3, with 8 bases fitting TRBD2. The V segment lost 5 bases and the J segment 4 bases; nucleotides outside the gene matches: 11. The CDR3 runs to 15 residues. In germline, CDR1 is GTSNPN, CDR2 SVGIG (reference sequence).

The chain combines TRBV29-1 with TRBJ2-2; D gene ambiguous. Germline V lookup: CDR1 SQVTM, CDR2 ANQGSEA. The CDR3 has 12 amino acids. Trimming removed 4 bases at V and 6 bases at J, with 9 bases between. Here the CDR3 reads CSVGVYPGELFF. CDR3 nucleotide sequence: TGCAGCGTTGGGGTCTATCCCGGGGAGCTGTTTTTT.

This chain connects TRBV5-1 to TRBJ2-7; maybe TRBD2 (5 bases). CDR3 length equals 16 residues. CDR1 SGHRS and CDR2 YFSETQ come from the germline V gene. Trimming left V 3 bases short and J 3 bases short, with 19 bases between. CDR3 sequence reads: CASSSPGNAGVYEQYF. The CDR3 coding sequence is TGCGCCAGCAGCTCGCCGGGGAACGCCGGGGTCTACGAGCAGTACTTC.

Regarding this clone: The sample has other DNA sequences that encode this CDR3 too. The V gene is TRBV30, the J gene TRBJ2-5; D may match TRBD1 or TRBD2 (6 bases each). The V gene's germline CDR1 is GTSNPN and CDR2 SVGIG (reference sequence). The CDR3 sequence is 11 residues long. The V and J ends lost 3 bases and 5 bases respectively, with 7 bases between them. Here the CDR3 reads CAWRGGETQYF. For the CDR3, the DNA is TGTGCCTGGAGGGGGGGCGAGACCCAGTACTTC. The full variable domain, completed using reference TRBV30 and TRBJ2-5, is SQTIHQWPATLVQPVGSPLSLECTVEGTSNPNLYWYRQAAGRGLQLLFYSVGIGQISSEVPQNLSASRPQDRQFILSSKKLLLSDSGFYLCAWRGGETQYFGPGTRLLVL.

On this clone itself: Different DNA sequences within this sample yield the same CDR3. V is TRBV30 and J is TRBJ1-5; D might be TRBD1 (6 bases). Trimming took 0 bases from V and 5 from J, leaving 11 bases between them. In germline, CDR1 is GTSNPN, CDR2 SVGIG (reference sequence). This CDR3 comprises 14 residues. CDR3 in DNA: TGTGCCTGGAGTGTAAGGAGGGGGGATCAGCCCCAGCATTTT. This translates into CAWSVRRGDQPQHF.

Regarding this clone: This CDR3 is also generated by other DNA sequences in the sample. The V gene is TRBV30, the J gene TRBJ2-5; D is unclear. V was clipped by 1 base and J by 5 bases, with 8 bases between them. The CDR3 is 12 residues long. From germline, CDR1 is GTSNPN and CDR2 SVGIG (reference sequence). The CDR3 bases are TGTGCCTGGAGTGCTGGTAGGGAGACCCAGTACTTC. The encoded protein is CAWSAGRETQYF.

This clone has a handful of counts. The gene calls are TRBV25-1 and TRBJ2-1, with TRBD1 matching 10 bases. In germline, CDR1 is MGHDK, CDR2 SYGVNS. The V segment lost 5 bases and the J segment 9 bases; nucleotides outside the gene matches: 4. This CDR3 contains 13 residues. The CDR3 sequence is CASSSTGGGEQFF. The CDR3, as DNA: TGTGCCAGCAGTTCGACAGGGGGCGGTGAGCAGTTCTTC.

The chain uses TRBV5-1 and TRBJ1-4; 9 bases are a match to TRBD1. Germline V gives CDR1 SGHRS, CDR2 YFSETQ. The CDR3 extends over 14 amino acids. After removal of 4 bases from V and 4 bases from J, the junction contained 2 bases not matched to a gene. Written as DNA, the CDR3 is TGCGCCAGCAGCAAGGACAGGGGTAATGAAAAACTGTTTTTT. Its protein product is CASSKDRGNEKLFF.

J is TRBJ1-4 and V is TRBV30; maybe TRBD1 (6 bases). Trimming left V 6 bases short and J 7 bases short, with 12 bases between. The CDR3 length is 12 residues. Germline CDR1 reads GTSNPN; CDR2 reads SVGIG (reference sequence). The CDR3: CACGQSLEKLFF. The CDR3 DNA follows: TGTGCCTGTGGACAGTCGCTTGAAAAACTGTTTTTT.

The chain has TRBV4-2 and TRBJ2-1, with 10 bases lining up with TRBD2. J gave up 14 bases and V 0 bases, and 10 bases lay outside the gene matches. Germline CDR1 and CDR2: LGHNA and YNFKEQ. The CDR3 runs 15 residues. This chain's CDR3 is CASSQDRLAGDKEFF. The CDR3, as DNA: TGTGCCAGCAGCCAAGATCGGCTAGCGGGAGATAAGGAGTTCTTC.

Only a few counts were recorded for this clone. The gene calls are TRBV19 and TRBJ2-1; D is perhaps TRBD1 (6 bases). The length of the CDR3 is 14 residues. Germline V gene data show CDR1 as LNHDA and CDR2 as SQIVND (reference sequence). Trimming took 3 bases from V and 6 from J, leaving 12 bases between them. CDR3 residues: CASSIPGVSNEQFF. The DNA for the CDR3 is TGTGCCAGTAGTATTCCAGGGGTCTCCAATGAGCAGTTCTTC.